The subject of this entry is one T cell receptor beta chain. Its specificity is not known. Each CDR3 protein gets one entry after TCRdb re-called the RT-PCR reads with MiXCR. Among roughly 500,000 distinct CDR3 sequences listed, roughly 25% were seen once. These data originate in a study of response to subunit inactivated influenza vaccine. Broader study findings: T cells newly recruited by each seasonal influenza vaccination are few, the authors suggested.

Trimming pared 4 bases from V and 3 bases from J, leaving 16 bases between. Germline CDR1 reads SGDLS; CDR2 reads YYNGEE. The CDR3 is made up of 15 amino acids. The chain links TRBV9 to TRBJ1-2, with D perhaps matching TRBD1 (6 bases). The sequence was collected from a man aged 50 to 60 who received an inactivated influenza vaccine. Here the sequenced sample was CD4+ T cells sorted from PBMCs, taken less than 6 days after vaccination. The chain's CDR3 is CASSSRLGQDYGYTF. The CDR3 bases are TGTGCCAGCAGCTCCCGCTTGGGACAAGACTATGGCTACACCTTC.